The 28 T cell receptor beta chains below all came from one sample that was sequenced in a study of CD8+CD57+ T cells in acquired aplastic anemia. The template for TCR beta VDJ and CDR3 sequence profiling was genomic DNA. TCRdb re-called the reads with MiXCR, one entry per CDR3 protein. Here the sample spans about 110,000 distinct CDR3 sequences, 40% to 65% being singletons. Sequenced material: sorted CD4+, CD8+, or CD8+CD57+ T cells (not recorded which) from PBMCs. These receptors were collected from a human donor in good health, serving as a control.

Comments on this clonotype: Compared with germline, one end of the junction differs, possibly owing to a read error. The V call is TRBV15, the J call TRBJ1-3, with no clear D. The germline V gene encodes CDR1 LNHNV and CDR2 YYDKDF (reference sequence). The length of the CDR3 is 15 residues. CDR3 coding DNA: TGTGCCACCAGCGGAGATAACGCCGGGCGAAACACCATATATTTT. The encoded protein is CATSGDNAGRNTIYF.

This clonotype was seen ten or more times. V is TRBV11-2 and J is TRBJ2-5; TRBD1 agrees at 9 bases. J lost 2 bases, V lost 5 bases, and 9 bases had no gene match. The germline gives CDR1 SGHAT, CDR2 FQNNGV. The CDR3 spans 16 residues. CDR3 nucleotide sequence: TGTGCCAGCAGCCCTCGGGACAGGGACGGGCAAGAGACCCAGTACTTC. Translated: CASSPRDRDGQETQYF.

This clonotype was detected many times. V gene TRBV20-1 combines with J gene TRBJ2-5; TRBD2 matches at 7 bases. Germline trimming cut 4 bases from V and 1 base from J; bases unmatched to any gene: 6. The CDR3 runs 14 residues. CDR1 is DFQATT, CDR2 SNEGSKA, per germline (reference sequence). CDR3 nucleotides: TGCAGTGCTACGAAGCGGGGCGCCCAAGAGACCCAGTACTTC. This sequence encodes CSATKRGAQETQYF.

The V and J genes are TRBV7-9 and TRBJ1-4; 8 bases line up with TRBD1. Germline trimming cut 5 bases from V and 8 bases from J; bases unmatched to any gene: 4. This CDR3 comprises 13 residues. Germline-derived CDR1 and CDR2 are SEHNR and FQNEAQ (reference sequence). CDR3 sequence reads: CASSQDRVEKLFF. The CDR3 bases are TGTGCCAGCAGCCAGGACAGGGTCGAAAAACTGTTTTTT.

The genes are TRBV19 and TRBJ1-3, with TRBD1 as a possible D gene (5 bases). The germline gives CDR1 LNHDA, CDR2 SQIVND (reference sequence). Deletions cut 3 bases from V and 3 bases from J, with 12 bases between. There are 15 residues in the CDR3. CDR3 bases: TGTGCCAGTAGTATCGGGCCAGGGATTGGAAACACCATATATTTT. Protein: CASSIGPGIGNTIYF.

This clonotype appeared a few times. CDR3 region: CACKQGRSYEQYF. DNA for the CDR3: TGTGCCTGCAAACAGGGGAGAAGCTACGAGCAGTACTTC. This chain joins TRBV7-9 and TRBJ2-7; 7 bases line up with TRBD1. CDR1 is SEHNR, CDR2 FQNEAQ, per germline (reference sequence). J was trimmed by 3 bases and V by 11 bases; bases with no gene match: 10. CDR3 length: 13 residues.

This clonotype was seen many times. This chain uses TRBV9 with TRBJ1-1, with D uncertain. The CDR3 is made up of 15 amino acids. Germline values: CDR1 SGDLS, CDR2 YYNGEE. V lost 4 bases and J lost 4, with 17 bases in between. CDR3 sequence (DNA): TGTGCCAGCAGCCCTCCGGGCGGCGGGATCACTGAAGCTTTCTTT. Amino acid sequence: CASSPPGGGITEAFF.

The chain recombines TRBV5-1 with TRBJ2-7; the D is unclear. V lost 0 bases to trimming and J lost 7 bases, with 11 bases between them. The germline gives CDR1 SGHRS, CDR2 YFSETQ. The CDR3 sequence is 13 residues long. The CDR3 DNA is TGCGCCAGCAGCTTGGCCTCCCTCGGGGAGCAGTACTTC. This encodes CASSLASLGEQYF.

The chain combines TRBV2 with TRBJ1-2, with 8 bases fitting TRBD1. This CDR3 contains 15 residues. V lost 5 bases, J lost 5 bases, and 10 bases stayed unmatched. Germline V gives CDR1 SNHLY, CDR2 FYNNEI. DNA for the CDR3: TGTGCCAGCAGTTCCGGGACAGGCGACCGTTATGGCTACACCTTC. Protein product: CASSSGTGDRYGYTF.

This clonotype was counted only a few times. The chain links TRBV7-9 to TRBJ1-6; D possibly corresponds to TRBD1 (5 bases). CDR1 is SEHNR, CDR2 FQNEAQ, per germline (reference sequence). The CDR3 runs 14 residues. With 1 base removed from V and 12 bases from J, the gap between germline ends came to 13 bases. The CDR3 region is CASSLVDSRGPLHF. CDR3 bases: TGTGCCAGCAGCTTAGTCGACAGCAGAGGACCCCTCCACTTT. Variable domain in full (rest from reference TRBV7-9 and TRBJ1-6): DTGVSQNPRHKITKRGQNVTFRCDPISEHNRLYWYRQTLGQGPEFLTYFQNEAQLEKSRLLSDRFSAERPKGSFSTLEIQRTEQGDSAMYLCASSLVDSRGPLHFGNGTRLTVT.

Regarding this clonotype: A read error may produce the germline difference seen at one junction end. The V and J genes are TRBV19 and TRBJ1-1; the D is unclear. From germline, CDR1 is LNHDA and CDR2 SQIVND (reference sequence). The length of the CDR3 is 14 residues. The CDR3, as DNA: TGCGCCAGCAGCCAACTTCGGATAAACACTGAAGCTTTCTTT. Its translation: CASSQLRINTEAFF.

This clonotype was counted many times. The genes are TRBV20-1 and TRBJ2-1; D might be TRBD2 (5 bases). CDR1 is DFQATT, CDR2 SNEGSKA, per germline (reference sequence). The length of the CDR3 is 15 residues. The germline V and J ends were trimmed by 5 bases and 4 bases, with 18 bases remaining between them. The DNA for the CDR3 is TGCAGTGCTCGCTCCACTCCTACGGGATACAATGAGCAGTTCTTC. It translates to CSARSTPTGYNEQFF.

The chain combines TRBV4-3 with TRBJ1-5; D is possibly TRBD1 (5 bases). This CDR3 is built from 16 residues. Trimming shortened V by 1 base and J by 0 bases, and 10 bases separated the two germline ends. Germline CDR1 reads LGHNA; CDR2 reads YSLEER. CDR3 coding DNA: TGCGCCAGCAGCCAAGGTAGAGGGGATAGCAATCAGCCCCAGCATTTT. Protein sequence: CASSQGRGDSNQPQHF.

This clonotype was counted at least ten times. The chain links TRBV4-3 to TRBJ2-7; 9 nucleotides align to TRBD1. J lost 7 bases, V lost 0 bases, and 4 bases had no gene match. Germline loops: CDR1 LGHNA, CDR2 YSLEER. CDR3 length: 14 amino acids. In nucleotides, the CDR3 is TGCGCCAGCAGCCAAGATCGGGACAGGGATGAGCAGTACTTC. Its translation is CASSQDRDRDEQYF.

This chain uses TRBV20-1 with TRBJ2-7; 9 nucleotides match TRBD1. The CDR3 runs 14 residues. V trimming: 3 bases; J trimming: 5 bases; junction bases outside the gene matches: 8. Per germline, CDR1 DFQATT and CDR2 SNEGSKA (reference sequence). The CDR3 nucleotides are TGCAGTGCTAGCTTCAGGACAGGGGCCCACGAGCAGTACTTC. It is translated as CSASFRTGAHEQYF.

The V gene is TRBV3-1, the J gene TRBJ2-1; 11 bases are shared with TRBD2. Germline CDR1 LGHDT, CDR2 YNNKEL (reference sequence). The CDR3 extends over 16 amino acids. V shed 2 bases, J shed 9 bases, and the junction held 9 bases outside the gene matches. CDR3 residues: CASSQLSGGASAEQFF. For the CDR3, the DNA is TGTGCCAGCAGCCAACTTAGCGGGGGGGCTTCAGCTGAGCAGTTCTTC.

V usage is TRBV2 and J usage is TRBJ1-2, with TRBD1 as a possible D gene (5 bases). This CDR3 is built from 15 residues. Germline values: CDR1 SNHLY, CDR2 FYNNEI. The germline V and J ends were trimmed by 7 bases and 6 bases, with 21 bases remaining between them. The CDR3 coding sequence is TGTGCCAGCACCCAACGGCAGGGTTTCTTGGATGGCTACACCTTC. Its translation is CASTQRQGFLDGYTF.

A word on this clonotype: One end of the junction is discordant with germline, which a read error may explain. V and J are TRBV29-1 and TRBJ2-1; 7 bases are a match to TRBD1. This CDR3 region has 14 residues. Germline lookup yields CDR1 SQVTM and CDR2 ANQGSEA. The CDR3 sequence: CSVEEQGIHDEQLF. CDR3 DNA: TGCAGCGTTGAGGAACAGGGGATTCACGATGAGCAGCTCTTC.

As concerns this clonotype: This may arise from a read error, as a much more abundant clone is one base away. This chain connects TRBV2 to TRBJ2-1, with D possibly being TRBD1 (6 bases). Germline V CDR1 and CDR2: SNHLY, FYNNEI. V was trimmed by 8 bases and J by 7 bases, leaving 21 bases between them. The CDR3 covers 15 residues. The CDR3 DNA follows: TGTGCCAGCCGCCATCCGGACAGACTTCGGAATGAGCAGTTCTTC. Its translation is CASRHPDRLRNEQFF.

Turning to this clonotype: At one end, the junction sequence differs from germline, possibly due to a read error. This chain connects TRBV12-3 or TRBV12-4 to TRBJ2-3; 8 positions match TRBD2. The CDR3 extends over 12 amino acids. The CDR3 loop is CASSLAGGTQYF. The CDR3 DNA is TGTGCCAGCAGTCTAGCGGGCGGTACGCAGTATTTT.

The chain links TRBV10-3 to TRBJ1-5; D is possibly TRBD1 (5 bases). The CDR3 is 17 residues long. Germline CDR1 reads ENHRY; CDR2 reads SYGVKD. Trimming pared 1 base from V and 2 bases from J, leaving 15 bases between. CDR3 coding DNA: TGTGCCATCAGTGAGTATGAGGGCGGCAGGGGCAATCAGCCCCAGCATTTT. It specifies CAISEYEGGRGNQPQHF.

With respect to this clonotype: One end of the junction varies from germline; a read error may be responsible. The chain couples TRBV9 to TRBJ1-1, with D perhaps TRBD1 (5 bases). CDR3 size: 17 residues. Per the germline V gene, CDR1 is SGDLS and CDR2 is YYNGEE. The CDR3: CASGVGVGASGYTEAFF. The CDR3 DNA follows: TGTGCCAGCGGCGTAGGGGTAGGGGCAAGCGGGTACACTGAAGCTTTCTTT.

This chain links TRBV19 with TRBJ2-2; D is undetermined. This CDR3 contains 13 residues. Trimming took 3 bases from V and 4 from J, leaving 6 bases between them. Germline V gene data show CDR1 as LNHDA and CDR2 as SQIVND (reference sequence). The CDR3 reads CASSMMGTGELFF. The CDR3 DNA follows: TGTGCCAGTAGTATGATGGGCACCGGGGAGCTGTTTTTT.

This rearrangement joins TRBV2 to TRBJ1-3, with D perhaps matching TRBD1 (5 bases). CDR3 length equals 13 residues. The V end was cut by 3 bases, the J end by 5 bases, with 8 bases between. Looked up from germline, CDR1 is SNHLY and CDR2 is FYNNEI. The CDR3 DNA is TGTGCCAGCAGTGAGGGACCCCGAAACACCATATATTTT. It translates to CASSEGPRNTIYF.

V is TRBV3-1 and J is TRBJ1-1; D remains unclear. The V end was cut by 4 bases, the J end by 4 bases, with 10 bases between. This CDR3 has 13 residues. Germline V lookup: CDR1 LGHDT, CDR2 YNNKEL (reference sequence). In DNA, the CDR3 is TGTGCCAGCAGCCTGACTATGAGCACTGAAGCTTTCTTT. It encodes CASSLTMSTEAFF.

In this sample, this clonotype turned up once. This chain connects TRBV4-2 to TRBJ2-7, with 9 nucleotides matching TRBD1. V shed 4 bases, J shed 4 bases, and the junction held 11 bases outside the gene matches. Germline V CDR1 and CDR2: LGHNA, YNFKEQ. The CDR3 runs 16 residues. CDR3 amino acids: CASSPTGGASNYEQYF. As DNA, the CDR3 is TGTGCCAGCAGCCCAACAGGGGGCGCTAGTAATTACGAGCAGTACTTC.

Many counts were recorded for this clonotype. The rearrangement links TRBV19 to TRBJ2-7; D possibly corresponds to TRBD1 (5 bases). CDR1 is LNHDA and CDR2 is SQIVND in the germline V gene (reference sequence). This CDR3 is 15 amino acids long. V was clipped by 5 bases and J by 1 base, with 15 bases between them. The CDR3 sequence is CASSLEDTASYEQYF. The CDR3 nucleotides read TGTGCCAGTAGTCTTGAGGACACCGCTTCCTACGAGCAGTACTTC.

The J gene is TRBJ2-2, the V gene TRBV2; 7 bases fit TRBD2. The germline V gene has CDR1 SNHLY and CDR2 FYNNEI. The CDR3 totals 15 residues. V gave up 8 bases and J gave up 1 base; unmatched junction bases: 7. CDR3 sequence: CASRMGGVNTGELFF. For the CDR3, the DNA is TGTGCCAGCCGGATGGGGGGGGTGAACACCGGGGAGCTGTTTTTT.